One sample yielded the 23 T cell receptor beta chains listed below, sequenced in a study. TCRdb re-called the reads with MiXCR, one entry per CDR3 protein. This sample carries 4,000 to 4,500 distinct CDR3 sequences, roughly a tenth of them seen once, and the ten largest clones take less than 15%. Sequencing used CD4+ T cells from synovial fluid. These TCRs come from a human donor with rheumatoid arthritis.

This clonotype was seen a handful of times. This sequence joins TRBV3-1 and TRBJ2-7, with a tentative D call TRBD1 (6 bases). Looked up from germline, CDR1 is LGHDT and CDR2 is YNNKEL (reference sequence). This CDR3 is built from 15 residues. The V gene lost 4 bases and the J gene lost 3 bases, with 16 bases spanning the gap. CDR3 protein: CASSLRGGGGYEQYF. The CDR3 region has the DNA TGTGCCAGCAGCCTCAGAGGTGGGGGCGGCTACGAGCAGTACTTC.

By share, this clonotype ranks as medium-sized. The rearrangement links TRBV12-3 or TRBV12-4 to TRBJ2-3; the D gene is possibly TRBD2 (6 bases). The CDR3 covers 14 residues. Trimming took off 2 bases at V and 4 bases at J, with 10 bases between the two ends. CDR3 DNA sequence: TGTGCCAGCAGTTTATCAGGGAGGCCAGATACGCAGTATTTT. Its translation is CASSLSGRPDTQYF.

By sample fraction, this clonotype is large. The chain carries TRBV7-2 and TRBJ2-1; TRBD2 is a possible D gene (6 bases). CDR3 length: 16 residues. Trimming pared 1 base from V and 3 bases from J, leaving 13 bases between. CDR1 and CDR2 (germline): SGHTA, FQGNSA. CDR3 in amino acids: CASSLVRLARYNEQFF. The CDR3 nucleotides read TGTGCCAGCAGCTTAGTAAGGCTAGCGCGCTACAATGAGCAGTTCTTC.

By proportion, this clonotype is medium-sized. CDR3 sequence reads: CASSPDRGDDGYTF. The CDR3, as DNA: TGTGCCAGCAGCCCGGACAGGGGGGACGATGGCTACACCTTC. This rearrangement joins TRBV7-2 to TRBJ1-2, with 10 bases aligning to TRBD1. The CDR3 is 14 amino acids. Germline CDR1 is SGHTA and CDR2 is FQGNSA. Losses at the gene ends were 5 bases for V and 6 bases for J; bases not matched to a gene: 6.

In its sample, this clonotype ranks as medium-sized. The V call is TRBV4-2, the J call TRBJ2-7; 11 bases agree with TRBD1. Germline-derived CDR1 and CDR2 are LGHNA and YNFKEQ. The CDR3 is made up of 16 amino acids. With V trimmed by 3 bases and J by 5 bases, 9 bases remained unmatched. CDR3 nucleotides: TGTGCCAGCAGCCATACAGCGGGACAGGGGGGAAACGAGCAGTACTTC. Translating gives CASSHTAGQGGNEQYF.

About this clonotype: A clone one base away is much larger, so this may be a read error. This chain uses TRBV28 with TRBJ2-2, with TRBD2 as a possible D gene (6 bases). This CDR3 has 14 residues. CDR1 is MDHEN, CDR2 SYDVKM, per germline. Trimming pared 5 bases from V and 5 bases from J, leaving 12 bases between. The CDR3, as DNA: TGTGCCAGCAGTCCGGGAGCCAAGACCGGGGAGCTGTTTTTT. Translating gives CASSPGAKTGELFF.

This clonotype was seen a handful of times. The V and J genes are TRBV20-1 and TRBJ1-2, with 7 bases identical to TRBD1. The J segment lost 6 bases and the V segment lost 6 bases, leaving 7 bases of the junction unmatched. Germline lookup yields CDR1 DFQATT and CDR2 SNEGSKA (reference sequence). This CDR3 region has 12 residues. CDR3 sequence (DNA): TGCAGTGCAAGACAGGGATTGGATGGCTACACCTTC. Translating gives CSARQGLDGYTF.

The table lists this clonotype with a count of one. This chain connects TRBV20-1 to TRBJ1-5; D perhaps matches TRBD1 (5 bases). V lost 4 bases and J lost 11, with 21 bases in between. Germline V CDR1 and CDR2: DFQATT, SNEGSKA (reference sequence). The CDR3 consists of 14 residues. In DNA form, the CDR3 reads TGCAGTGCTACGGGAGGGACCGAAAATGCGGCCCAGCATTTT. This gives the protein CSATGGTENAAQHF.

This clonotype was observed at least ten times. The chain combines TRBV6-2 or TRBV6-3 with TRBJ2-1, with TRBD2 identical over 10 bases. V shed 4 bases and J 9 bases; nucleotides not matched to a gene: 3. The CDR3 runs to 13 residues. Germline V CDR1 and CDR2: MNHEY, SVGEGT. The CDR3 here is CASSLAGGGEQFF. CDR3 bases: TGTGCCAGCAGTTTAGCGGGAGGAGGTGAGCAGTTCTTC.

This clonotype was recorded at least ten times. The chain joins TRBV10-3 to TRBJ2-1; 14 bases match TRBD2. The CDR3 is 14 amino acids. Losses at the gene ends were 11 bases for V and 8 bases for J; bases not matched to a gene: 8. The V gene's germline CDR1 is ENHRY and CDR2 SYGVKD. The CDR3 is CAATGTSGSYEQFF. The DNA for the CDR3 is TGTGCCGCCACCGGGACTAGCGGGAGTTATGAGCAGTTCTTC.

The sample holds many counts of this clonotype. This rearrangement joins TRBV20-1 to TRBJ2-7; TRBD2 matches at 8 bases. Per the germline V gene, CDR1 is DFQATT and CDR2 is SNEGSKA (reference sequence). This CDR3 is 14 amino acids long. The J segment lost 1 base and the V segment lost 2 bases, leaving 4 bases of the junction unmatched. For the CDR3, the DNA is TGCAGTGCTAGAAGGTTAGCGGGATCCTACGAGCAGTACTTC. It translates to CSARRLAGSYEQYF.

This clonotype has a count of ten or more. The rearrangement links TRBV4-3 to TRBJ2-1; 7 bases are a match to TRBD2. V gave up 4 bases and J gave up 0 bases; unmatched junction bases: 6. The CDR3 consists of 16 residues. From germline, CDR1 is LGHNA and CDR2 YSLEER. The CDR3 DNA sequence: TGCGCCAGCAGCCGCCAGCGGGGTAGCTCCTACAATGAGCAGTTCTTC. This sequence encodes CASSRQRGSSYNEQFF.

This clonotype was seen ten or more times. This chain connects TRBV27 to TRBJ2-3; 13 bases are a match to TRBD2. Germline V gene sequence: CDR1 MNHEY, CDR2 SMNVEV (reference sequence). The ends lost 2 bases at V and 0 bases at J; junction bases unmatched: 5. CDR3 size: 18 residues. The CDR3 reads CASSLRGLAGSSTDTQYF. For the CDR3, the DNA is TGTGCCAGCAGTTTAAGGGGACTAGCGGGATCCAGCACAGATACGCAGTATTTT.

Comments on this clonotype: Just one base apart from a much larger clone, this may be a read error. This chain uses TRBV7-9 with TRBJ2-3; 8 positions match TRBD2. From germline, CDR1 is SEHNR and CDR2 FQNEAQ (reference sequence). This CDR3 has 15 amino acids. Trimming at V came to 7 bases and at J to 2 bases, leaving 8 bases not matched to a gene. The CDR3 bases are TGTGCCAGCACCCCGGTACTAGCGGACACAGATACGCAGTATTTT. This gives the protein CASTPVLADTDTQYF.

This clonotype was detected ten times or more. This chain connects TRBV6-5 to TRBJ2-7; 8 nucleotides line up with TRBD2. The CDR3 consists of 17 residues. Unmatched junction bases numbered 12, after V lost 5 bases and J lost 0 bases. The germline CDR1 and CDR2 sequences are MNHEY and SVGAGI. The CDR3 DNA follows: TGTGCCAGCAGTCCACTGGGACTAGATCGAAGCTCCTACGAGCAGTACTTC. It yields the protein CASSPLGLDRSSYEQYF.

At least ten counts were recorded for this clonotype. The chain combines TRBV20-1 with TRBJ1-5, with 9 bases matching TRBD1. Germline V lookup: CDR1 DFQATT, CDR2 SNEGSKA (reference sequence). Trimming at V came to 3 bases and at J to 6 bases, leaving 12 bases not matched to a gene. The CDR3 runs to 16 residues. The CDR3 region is CSASGQGFVRGQPQHF. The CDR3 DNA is TGCAGTGCTAGCGGACAGGGGTTCGTGAGGGGTCAGCCCCAGCATTTT.

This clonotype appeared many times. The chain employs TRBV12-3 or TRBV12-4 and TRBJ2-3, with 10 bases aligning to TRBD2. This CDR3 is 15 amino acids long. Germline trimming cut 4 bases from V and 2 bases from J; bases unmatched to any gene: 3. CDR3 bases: TGTGCCAGCAGTTCCCTAGCGGGAGCCACAGATACGCAGTATTTT. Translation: CASSSLAGATDTQYF.

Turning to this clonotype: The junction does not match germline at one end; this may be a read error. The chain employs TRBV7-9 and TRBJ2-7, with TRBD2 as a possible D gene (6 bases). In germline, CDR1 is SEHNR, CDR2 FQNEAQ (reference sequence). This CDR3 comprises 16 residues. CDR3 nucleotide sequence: TGTGCCAACAGCTTAGCGAGGCGGGACGGCTCCTACGAGCAGTACTTC. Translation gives CANSLARRDGSYEQYF. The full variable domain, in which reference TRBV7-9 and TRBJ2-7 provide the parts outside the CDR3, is DTGVSQNPRHKITKRGQNVTFRCDPISEHNRLYWYRQTLGQGPEFLTYFQNEAQLEKSRLLSDRFSAERPKGSFSTLEIQRTEQGDSAMYLCANSLARRDGSYEQYFGPGTRLTVT.

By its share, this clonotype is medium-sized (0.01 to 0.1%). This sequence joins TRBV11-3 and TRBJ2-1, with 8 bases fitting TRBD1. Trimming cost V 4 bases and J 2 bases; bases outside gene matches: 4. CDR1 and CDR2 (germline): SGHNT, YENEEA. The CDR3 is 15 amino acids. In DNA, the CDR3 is TGTGCCAGCAGCTCACAGGGGGTACCCTACAATGAGCAGTTCTTC. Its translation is CASSSQGVPYNEQFF.

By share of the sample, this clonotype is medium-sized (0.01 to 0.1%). The CDR3 region has the DNA TGCAGCCACCTAGTAGCATACAATGAGCAGTTCTTC. Amino acid sequence: CSHLVAYNEQFF. The V and J genes are TRBV29-1 and TRBJ2-1; no clear D. Trimming removed 8 bases at V and 4 bases at J, with 12 bases between. CDR1 and CDR2 from the germline V gene are SQVTM and ANQGSEA. The CDR3 contains 12 residues.

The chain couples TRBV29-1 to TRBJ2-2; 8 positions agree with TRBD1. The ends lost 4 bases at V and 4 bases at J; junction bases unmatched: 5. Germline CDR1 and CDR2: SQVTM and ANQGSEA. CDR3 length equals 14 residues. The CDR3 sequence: CSVGMTGATGELFF. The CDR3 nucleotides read TGCAGCGTTGGCATGACAGGGGCCACCGGGGAGCTGTTTTTT.

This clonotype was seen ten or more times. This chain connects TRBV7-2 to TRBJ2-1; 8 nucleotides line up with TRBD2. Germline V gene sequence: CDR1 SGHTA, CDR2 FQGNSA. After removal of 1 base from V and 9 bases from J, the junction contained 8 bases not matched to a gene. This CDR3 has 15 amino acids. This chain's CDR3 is CASSLVAGLVVEQFF. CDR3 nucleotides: TGTGCCAGCAGCTTAGTAGCGGGACTAGTCGTTGAGCAGTTCTTC.

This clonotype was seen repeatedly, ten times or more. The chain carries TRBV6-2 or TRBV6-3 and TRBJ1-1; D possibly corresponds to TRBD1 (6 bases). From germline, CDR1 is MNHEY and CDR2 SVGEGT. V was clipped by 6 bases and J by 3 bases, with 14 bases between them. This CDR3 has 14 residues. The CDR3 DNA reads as TGTGCCAGCAGCACAGGGCCCGTGTACACTGAAGCTTTCTTT. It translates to CASSTGPVYTEAFF.